This T cell receptor (beta chain) was found in a study of beta chain features in type 1 diabetes. V gave up 4 bases and J gave up 3 bases; unmatched junction bases: 0. The length of the CDR3 is 13 residues. The germline CDR1 and CDR2 sequences are SNHLY and FYNNEI. Per donor, one heparinised blood draw averaged about 116 mL. A remark on this clone: Its antigen is undetermined.

Whole-study findings and limits: TCRB CDR3 length was moderately but significantly reduced in all four CD4+ subsets of Type 1 diabetes patients. It was possible that PCR favored shorter templates, equally so in patients and controls.

Expressed TCRB transcripts were sequenced because the entire RNA isolate underwent reverse transcription. Sequencing used immunoSEQ multiplex PCR; TCRdb keeps in-frame clones, though not all of them. There are around 600,000 clones in the sample; under 15% occur only once, and around 0.12% lies in the top ten. V gene TRBV2 combines with J gene TRBJ2-5, with TRBD2 identical over 9 bases. What was sequenced was naive CD4+ T cells from blood. This receptor was obtained from a man aged 30-40 years with type 1 diabetes. In DNA form, the CDR3 reads TGTGCCAGCAGTGGACTAGCGGAAGAGACCCAGTACTTC. Residues: CASSGLAEETQYF.